Presented here are 14 T cell receptor beta chains from one specimen sequenced in a study of cytomegalovirus exposure and HLA in healthy donors. Vbeta (60) and Jbeta (13) primers were used in the PCR. Using immunoSEQ multiplex PCR, the repertoire was profiled, and TCRdb retains in-frame clones only, with some absent. The top ten clones hold about 4.3% of a sample with 85,000 to 130,000 clones, approximately 70% of them seen once. The specimen was PBMCs. The receptors come from a woman aged 18-29 years in good health and CMV-seropositive.

The rearrangement joins TRBV19 to TRBJ2-7; TRBD1 is a possible D gene (6 bases). The germline V gene encodes CDR1 LNHDA and CDR2 SQIVND (reference sequence). This CDR3 is 14 amino acids long. Between the trimmed V and J ends, which lost 11 bases and 2 bases, there was a span of 19 bases. This chain's CDR3 is CAANSGQPPYEQYF. The DNA of the CDR3 is TGTGCCGCGAACTCCGGACAGCCCCCCTACGAGCAGTACTTC.

V is TRBV6-5 and J is TRBJ2-1; D possibly corresponds to TRBD2 (6 bases). The ends were cut back, 3 bases at V and 4 bases at J, with 10 bases in the middle. This CDR3 comprises 14 residues. The germline V gene has CDR1 MNHEY and CDR2 SVGAGI. The CDR3 region has the DNA TGTGCCAGCAGTTATAAAGCGGGTTACAATGAGCAGTTCTTC. Amino acid sequence: CASSYKAGYNEQFF.

In this sample, this clone turned up once. This chain links TRBV27 with TRBJ2-3; 9 nucleotides match TRBD1. The CDR3 is made up of 12 amino acids. Unmatched junction bases numbered 1, after V lost 6 bases and J lost 6 bases. In germline, CDR1 is MNHEY, CDR2 SMNVEV (reference sequence). The CDR3: CASRTGGDTQYF. In DNA, the CDR3 is TGTGCCAGCAGGACAGGGGGGGATACGCAGTATTTT.

V gene TRBV4-3 combines with J gene TRBJ1-4; D is unclear. The CDR3 covers 16 residues. V lost 1 base to trimming and J lost 1 base, with 10 bases between them. Germline lookup yields CDR1 LGHNA and CDR2 YSLEER. This CDR3 reads CASSQGEVGTNEKLFF. The CDR3, as DNA: TGCGCCAGCAGCCAAGGAGAGGTGGGAACTAATGAAAAACTGTTTTTT.

This clone was picked up a small number of times. The J gene is TRBJ1-5, the V gene TRBV4-1; D call uncertain. CDR1 and CDR2 (germline): MGHRA, YSYEKL. The CDR3 is made up of 14 amino acids. V lost 1 base, J lost 9 bases, and 13 bases lay in between. In nucleotides, the CDR3 is TGCGCCAGCAGCCAAGTTGGGCCACAGTGGCCCCAGCATTTT. This sequence encodes CASSQVGPQWPQHF.

The chain couples TRBV5-1 to TRBJ2-5; tentative D call: TRBD1 (5 bases). The CDR3 is 13 residues long. CDR1 SGHRS and CDR2 YFSETQ come from the germline V gene. With 3 bases removed from V and 0 bases from J, the gap between germline ends came to 6 bases. For the CDR3, the DNA is TGCGCCAGCAGCTCGGACAACCAAGAGACCCAGTACTTC. Translated: CASSSDNQETQYF.

This rearrangement joins TRBV6-5 to TRBJ1-4; D is unresolved. V lost 0 bases, J lost 7 bases, and 12 bases lay in between. The length of the CDR3 is 15 residues. The germline gives CDR1 MNHEY, CDR2 SVGAGI. CDR3: CASSYSGGLGEKLFF. The CDR3 DNA is TGTGCCAGCAGTTACTCGGGAGGGTTAGGTGAAAAACTGTTTTTT.

V and J are TRBV15 and TRBJ2-3; a possible D gene is TRBD2 (6 bases). The CDR3 totals 15 residues. Trimming removed 1 base at V and 3 bases at J, with 11 bases between. Germline V gene sequence: CDR1 LNHNV, CDR2 YYDKDF (reference sequence). CDR3 DNA sequence: TGTGCCACCAGCAGAGGATCGGGAGCGACAGATACGCAGTATTTT. Protein sequence: CATSRGSGATDTQYF.

In its sample, this clone was seen a few times. The V and J genes are TRBV4-1 and TRBJ2-1; TRBD2 agrees at 14 bases. Looked up from germline, CDR1 is MGHRA and CDR2 is YSYEKL. Germline trimming cut 4 bases from V and 8 bases from J; bases unmatched to any gene: 7. This CDR3 has 16 residues. The CDR3 reads CASSPMTSGRVDEQFF. The CDR3 DNA sequence: TGCGCCAGCAGCCCCATGACTAGCGGGAGGGTAGATGAGCAGTTCTTC.

J is TRBJ1-1 and V is TRBV28; D unresolved. CDR1 is MDHEN, CDR2 SYDVKM, per germline. V dropped 3 bases and J dropped 10 bases, with 9 bases sitting between them. The CDR3 spans 11 residues. CDR3 coding DNA: TGTGCCAGCAGTTTTTCGGGGAGAGCTTTCTTT. Its translation: CASSFSGRAFF.

V and J are TRBV2 and TRBJ2-7, with D perhaps matching TRBD2 (5 bases). CDR1 and CDR2 (germline): SNHLY, FYNNEI. V lost 8 bases to trimming and J lost 5 bases, with 16 bases between them. CDR3 size: 13 residues. CDR3 sequence (DNA): TGTGCCAGCGGGTGGCGGACTGTAGACGAGCAGTACTTC. Its protein product is CASGWRTVDEQYF.

This clone showed up just a few times. J is TRBJ1-1 and V is TRBV5-6; the D gene is possibly TRBD1 (6 bases). This CDR3 region has 17 residues. The ends were cut back, 4 bases at V and 0 bases at J, with 19 bases in the middle. CDR1 and CDR2 from the germline V gene are SGHDT and YYEEEE. The CDR3 protein is CASSTILQGIMNTEAFF. The CDR3 DNA reads as TGTGCCAGCAGCACCATACTACAGGGTATCATGAACACTGAAGCTTTCTTT. Supplemented by reference TRBV5-6 and TRBJ1-1, the full variable domain reads DAGVTQSPTHLIKTRGQQVTLRCSPKSGHDTVSWYQQALGQGPQFIFQYYEEEERQRGNFPDRFSGHQFPNYSSELNVNALLLGDSALYLCASSTILQGIMNTEAFFGQGTRLTVV.

This chain connects TRBV5-1 to TRBJ1-5; D remains unclear. Between the trimmed V and J ends, which lost 0 bases and 1 base, there was a span of 8 bases. CDR3 length: 15 residues. The germline V gene encodes CDR1 SGHRS and CDR2 YFSETQ. In DNA form, the CDR3 reads TGCGCCAGCAGCTTGGCCGGGAGGAGCAATCAGCCCCAGCATTTT. Protein: CASSLAGRSNQPQHF.

The chain combines TRBV4-3 with TRBJ2-6, with D possibly TRBD1 on 5 matching bases. This CDR3 is built from 16 residues. The germline CDR1 and CDR2 sequences are LGHNA and YSLEER. V lost 4 bases, J lost 0 bases, and 10 bases lay in between. This CDR3 is CASSRFDSSGANVLTF. CDR3 in DNA: TGCGCCAGCAGCCGCTTCGACAGCTCTGGGGCCAACGTCCTGACTTTC.